This TCR beta chain comes out of a study of TIL therapy for anti-PD-1-resistant metastatic lung cancer. The immunoSEQ assay was v3. Measured with immunoSEQ multiplex PCR; TCRdb has only the in-frame clones, and not every one. Among about 16,000 clones listed, roughly 70% were seen once. Time point reported: pre-treatment sample, taken before nivolumab and TIL therapy. This clone was detected only a few times. The CDR3 loop spans 16 amino acids. The V end was cut by 6 bases, the J end by 5 bases, with 25 bases between. Germline V gives CDR1 SQVTM, CDR2 ANQGSEA. This sequence was found in a person between 30 and 79 years old with non-small cell lung cancer. The genes are TRBV29-1 and TRBJ1-1; D possibly corresponds to TRBD1 (6 bases). Source: blood, taken at baseline. The CDR3 protein is CSVPTSGAGVRTEAFF. The CDR3 bases are TGCAGCGTCCCCACCTCAGGGGCGGGCGTACGTACTGAAGCTTTCTTT.